This T cell receptor (beta chain) was obtained from a study of vaccination effects on CD4 cells after COVID-19 (dated by TCRdb to between 2021 and 2024). Regarding the complete study: Each participant received two doses of an mRNA SARS-CoV-2 vaccine, either BNT162b2 or mRNA-1273. In both COVID-19 convalescent patients and infection-naive vaccine recipients, the study compared SARS-CoV-2 spike-specific CD4+ TCR repertoires from before mRNA vaccination with those from after it. Altogether, over 9 COVID-19 convalescent patients and a few SARS-CoV-2-naive healthy vaccine recipients made up the full study. Cultures from other donors in the study were sequenced with the Oncomine TCR Beta short-read assay on an Illumina iSeq 100.

The library was generated by the immunoSEQ multiplex PCR assay. TCR beta CDR3 sequencing was performed on DNA from the cultured, isolated CD4+ T cells. The original pipeline was this. The analysis removed non-productive TCR sequences, trimmed reads to the CDR3 region, and retained only CDR3s that were 7 or more amino acids long. The MANAFEST web app was used to pick out antigen-specific clonotypes by comparing their expansion in peptide wells with that in reference cultures. To count as positive, a clone had to show expansion at FDR<0.05 compared with the reference and with all other wells, an odds ratio above 5, and a frequency above 0.1% in two replicate wells. A clonotype was defined as cross-reactive if the clonotype was significantly expanded both in SARS-CoV-2 spike wells and in at least one common cold coronavirus spike condition. CDR3 similarity was assessed by Levenshtein distance using the stringdist R package, and unrooted trees were constructed with ape in R 3.6.1. The table was pulled from immuneACCESS by TCRdb, which kept in-frame rearrangements only. Such tables lose some clones; where checked, under half of the loss comes from unresolved V genes, and the rest has no known cause. For V, J and clone size, that table is used; D and trimming come from the DNA. Here the sample has about 52,000 clones; 75% to 85% occur a single time. Approximately 6% of the sample is taken by the ten largest.

A word on this clone: The target of this receptor is not known. The sample holds no much larger clone one base away, and base qualities are not on file.

The ViraFEST assay stimulated PBMC with viral peptide pools and then used TCR sequencing to identify antigen-specific CD4+ T cell clonotypes by expansion. After 10 to 11 days of culture, CD4+ T cells were isolated with the EasySep CD4+ T cell isolation kit. None of the healthy vaccine recipients had a prior SARS-CoV-2 infection, which was confirmed by nucleocapsid antibody tests that came back negative both before and after vaccination. Some 2 million PBMC per well were cultured in IMDM with 5% human AB serum, 9 to 10 IU/ml IL-2 and gentamicin, plus 10 ug/ml peptides. On days 3 and 7, half of the culture medium was replaced with fresh IL-2-containing medium. Unless otherwise noted, each peptide stimulation condition was cultured in triplicate wells. Using Ficoll-Paque Plus gradient centrifugation, PBMC were separated from whole blood and then either used fresh or cryopreserved at -140C. The overlapping peptide pools covered the spike proteins of SARS-CoV-2 and of the common cold coronaviruses HCoV-NL63, HCoV-OC43 and HCoV-229E. The QIAamp micro DNA kit was used to extract genomic DNA from the cultured CD4+ T cells.

What the study reported, not specific to this receptor: Among healthy vaccine recipients, nearly all vaccine-induced clones were SARS-CoV-2 mono-reactive, and just 1 of 255 was cross-reactive with common cold coronaviruses. The study was limited by a small number of convalescent patients, and early post-infection timepoints were lacking. Clones induced by infection and clones induced by vaccination both contracted markedly at late timepoints after vaccination, which fits with T cell responses waning over time.

The CDR3 goes from the cysteine to the phenylalanine over 15 residues. CDR3 DNA is the only sequence kept; it has 45 bases, read in frame from the first base. Taken from the germline V gene, the CDR1 and CDR2 loops are SNHLY and FYNNEI. Here V drops 4 bases and J drops 8 bases, and the junction holds 10 bases not matched to any gene. The V and J genes are TRBV2 and TRBJ1-1; 10 of the junction bases match TRBD1. This clonotype was sampled from a human donor who received a COVID-19 vaccine. The specimen was CD4+ T cells from PBMCs cultured with HCoV-OC43 spike peptides, collected before COVID-19 vaccination. The cell subset or site label on this specimen signifies: HCoV-OC43 spike overlapping peptide pool stimulation. The DNA sequence follows: TGTGCCAGCAGTGGACAGGGGGCGCGTCAGTCCGAAGCTTTCTTT. Its translation reads: CASSGQGARQSEAFF.